This entry lists 7 T cell receptor beta chains sequenced from one sample in a study of radiotherapy plus CTLA-4 blockade in lung cancer. The data were produced by immunoSEQ multiplex PCR, yet TCRdb's version contains in-frame clones alone and is incomplete. The table lists around 40,000 clones, 70% to 80% of them singletons. This material consisted of peripheral blood, taken from a patient treated with radiotherapy plus ipilimumab. These receptors were collected from a human donor with non-small cell lung cancer who had stable disease on radiotherapy plus ipilimumab.

This clone occurred a few times. The V gene is TRBV18, the J gene TRBJ2-7, with 9 bases that match TRBD1. The CDR3 consists of 15 residues. Per the germline V gene, CDR1 is KGHSH and CDR2 is LQKENI. V lost 4 bases and J lost 7; bases outside the gene matches: 11. The CDR3 loop is CASSLDRGNVKEQYF. CDR3 DNA sequence: TGTGCCAGCTCACTAGACAGGGGGAACGTTAAAGAGCAGTACTTC. Based on the CDR3 plus reference TRBV18 and TRBJ2-7, the full variable domain is NAGVMQNPRHLVRRRGQEARLRCSPMKGHSHVYWYRQLPEEGLKFMVYLQKENIIDESGMPKERFSAEFPKEGPSILRIQQVVRGDSAAYFCASSLDRGNVKEQYFGPGTRLTVT.

This clone was observed a handful of times. The genes are TRBV9 and TRBJ1-4; TRBD1 might be the D (6 bases). Germline V CDR1 and CDR2: SGDLS, YYNGEE. V was shortened by 4 bases and J by 8 bases, with 9 bases between the two germline ends. The CDR3 is 12 residues long. CDR3: CASSSGVEKLFF. The CDR3 region has the DNA TGTGCCAGCAGCTCAGGGGTCGAAAAACTGTTTTTT.

The genes are TRBV6-5 and TRBJ2-2, with D perhaps matching TRBD1 (5 bases). Germline CDR1 and CDR2: MNHEY and SVGAGI. The CDR3 is made up of 12 amino acids. Deletions cut 7 bases from V and 4 bases from J, with 7 bases between. The CDR3 is CASMGRTGELFF. The DNA of the CDR3 is TGTGCCAGCATGGGGCGCACCGGGGAGCTGTTTTTT.

CDR3 nucleotide sequence: TGTGCCAGCAGCACGTGGACAGCTAGCACAGATACGCAGTATTTT. Translating gives CASSTWTASTDTQYF. The rearrangement joins TRBV5-8 to TRBJ2-3; a weak D match, TRBD1 (6 bases). From germline, CDR1 is SGHTS and CDR2 YDEGEE. Trimming removed 4 bases at V and 0 bases at J, with 12 bases between. This CDR3 contains 15 residues.

The genes are TRBV7-9 and TRBJ2-7; 7 nucleotides align to TRBD1. The CDR3 is made up of 14 amino acids. The ends lost 5 bases at V and 3 bases at J; junction bases unmatched: 7. The germline CDR1 and CDR2 sequences are SEHNR and FQNEAQ (reference sequence). The CDR3 protein is CASSVGQSYYEQYF. For the CDR3, the DNA is TGTGCCAGCAGCGTGGGACAGAGCTACTACGAGCAGTACTTC.

The CDR3 DNA follows: TGTGCCAGCAGCTTAACGGCGGTGTTGGCTGAAGCTTTCTTT. This encodes CASSLTAVLAEAFF. The chain has TRBV7-8 and TRBJ1-1; D not certain. Germline-derived CDR1 and CDR2 are SGHVS and FQNEAQ. There are 14 residues in the CDR3. The ends were cut back, 2 bases at V and 6 bases at J, with 13 bases in the middle.

The sample holds a few counts of this clone. This chain connects TRBV2 to TRBJ2-1; no clear D. The CDR3 runs to 15 residues. Per germline, CDR1 SNHLY and CDR2 FYNNEI. V lost 5 bases and J lost 4, with 15 bases in between. The DNA for the CDR3 is TGTGCCAGCAGTTTTTCCACTACCCAATACAATGAGCAGTTCTTC. It translates to CASSFSTTQYNEQFF.